The 3 T cell receptor beta chains below come from one sample, sequenced in a study of response to subunit inactivated influenza vaccine. Using its own MiXCR run on the RT-PCR reads, TCRdb lists one record per CDR3 protein. There are more than 400,000 distinct CDR3 sequences in the sample; approximately 7.8% occur only once, and about 12% lies in the top ten. The material sequenced was PBMCs from blood, taken around 25 months after vaccination. These receptors were taken from a man in his fifties or sixties who received an inactivated influenza vaccine.

This clonotype was seen a few times. This rearrangement joins TRBV7-9 to TRBJ2-7; D unresolved. CDR3 length: 14 residues. V lost 1 base, J lost 5 bases, and 12 bases lay in between. CDR1 is SEHNR and CDR2 is FQNEAQ in the germline V gene (reference sequence). CDR3 DNA: TGTGCCAGCAGCTTAGGGATTAGGGATCACGAGCAGTACTTC. This gives the protein CASSLGIRDHEQYF.

This clonotype appeared a few times. The chain carries TRBV29-1 and TRBJ2-1; 12 positions match TRBD1. The germline CDR1 and CDR2 sequences are SQVTM and ANQGSEA. This CDR3 has 15 residues. The ends lost 8 bases at V and 7 bases at J; junction bases unmatched: 12. The CDR3 region has the DNA TGCAGCATCAAACAGGGACAGGGGGCTAGGAATGAGCAGTTCTTC. As protein: CSIKQGQGARNEQFF.

This chain joins TRBV21-1 and TRBJ2-1; no DNA check was done on the table's D call, TRBD1. TRBV21-1 constitutes a pseudogene. CDR3 length: 19 residues. CDR3 region: CASSKLAHKKGAPYNEQFF. CDR3 nucleotides: TGTGCCAGCAGCAAACTTGCCCACAAAAAGGGGGCACCCTACAATGAGCAGTTCTTC.